Below, 11 T cell receptor beta chains from the same sample are listed, as sequenced in a study of blood T cell repertoires in COVID-19. The method was immunoSEQ multiplex PCR; TCRdb's version includes in-frame clones alone and lacks a portion of them. Here the sample spans under 200,000 clones, around 85% being singletons. Sample: peripheral blood. Receptors were obtained from a woman older than 75 with acute or convalescent COVID-19.

The chain carries TRBV27 and TRBJ1-2; the match to TRBD1 covers 7 bases. The J segment lost 7 bases and the V segment lost 4 bases, leaving 9 bases of the junction unmatched. CDR1 and CDR2 (germline): MNHEY, SMNVEV (reference sequence). CDR3 length: 14 amino acids. CDR3: CASSSNDRVGGYTF. DNA for the CDR3: TGTGCCAGCAGTTCCAATGACAGGGTGGGTGGCTACACCTTC.

The chain recombines TRBV7-2 with TRBJ1-1; no firm D call. Trimming took off 3 bases at V and 5 bases at J, with 13 bases between the two ends. There are 14 residues in the CDR3. Looked up from germline, CDR1 is SGHTA and CDR2 is FQGNSA. The CDR3, as DNA: TGTGCCAGCAGCTTCCCCCGGAGGGAGACTGAAGCTTTCTTT. Encoded protein: CASSFPRRETEAFF.

To note about this clone: Because the CDR3's place on the DNA is in doubt, the DNA is left out and the CDR3 is given as listed by TCRdb. The V and J genes are TRBV6-5 and TRBJ2-7; TRBD2, as called in the table, went unchecked against the DNA. Germline V gives CDR1 MNHEY, CDR2 SVGAGI. The CDR3 extends over 14 residues, inclusive of both ends. CDR3 protein: CASSSSGGGYEQYF.

V gene TRBV4-3 combines with J gene TRBJ1-2; D not resolved. Germline assignment: CDR1 LGHNA and CDR2 YSLEER. This CDR3 contains 16 residues. Trimming took 5 bases from V and 2 from J, leaving 18 bases between them. Written as DNA, the CDR3 is TGCGCCAGCAGCACCCGGGCCGAAAGGAGGAACTATGGCTACACCTTC. This translates into CASSTRAERRNYGYTF.

The chain carries TRBV7-2 and TRBJ1-4; 9 bases match TRBD1. CDR1 SGHTA and CDR2 FQGNSA come from the germline V gene. The CDR3 consists of 14 residues. Trimming at V came to 3 bases and at J to 8 bases, leaving 4 bases not matched to a gene. CDR3 protein: CASSFTGGREKLFF. The CDR3 coding sequence is TGTGCCAGCAGCTTTACAGGGGGCCGGGAAAAACTGTTTTTT.

The chain is built from TRBV6-5 and TRBJ2-1, with D possibly TRBD1 on 6 matching bases. Per the germline V gene, CDR1 is MNHEY and CDR2 is SVGAGI. V gave up 6 bases and J gave up 0 bases, with 12 bases separating them. The CDR3 length is 15 residues. This CDR3 reads CASSGTWNSYNEQFF. CDR3 DNA sequence: TGTGCCAGCAGCGGGACATGGAACTCCTACAATGAGCAGTTCTTC.

This chain uses TRBV15 with TRBJ2-3; 11 nucleotides agree with TRBD2. Per the germline V gene, CDR1 is LNHNV and CDR2 is YYDKDF (reference sequence). The CDR3 consists of 16 residues. The junction had 4 bases not matched to a gene; V was cut back by 0 bases and J by 5 bases. CDR3 sequence (DNA): TGTGCCACCAGCAGAGATGTAGCGGGGGGGGTAGATACGCAGTATTTT. Residues: CATSRDVAGGVDTQYF.

This chain joins TRBV27 and TRBJ1-4, with D perhaps TRBD1 (6 bases). The CDR3 totals 16 residues. V was shortened by 6 bases and J by 3 bases, with 17 bases between the two germline ends. In germline, CDR1 is MNHEY, CDR2 SMNVEV (reference sequence). This CDR3 is CASSPGRGRANEKLFF. The CDR3 DNA is TGTGCCAGCAGCCCCGGGCGGGGGCGGGCTAATGAAAAACTGTTTTTT.

The chain is built from TRBV6-2 or TRBV6-3 and TRBJ2-3; no definite D call. V was pared by 5 bases and J by 2 bases, with 5 bases between. Germline V gene sequence: CDR1 MNHEY, CDR2 SVGEGT. CDR3 length: 12 residues. In DNA, the CDR3 is TGTGCCAGCAGTCGACTCACAGATACGCAGTATTTT. Its translation: CASSRLTDTQYF.

This clone was found once. The chain recombines TRBV7-8 with TRBJ2-3; weak D call: TRBD1 (5 bases). The length of the CDR3 is 14 residues. Germline V CDR1 and CDR2: SGHVS, FQNEAQ. The V gene lost 1 base and the J gene lost 4 bases, with 9 bases spanning the gap. The CDR3 bases are TGTGCCAGCAGCTTAGTCAGGGTTGCAGATACGCAGTATTTT. Protein product: CASSLVRVADTQYF.

The chain is built from TRBV5-6 and TRBJ2-5; 8 bases are shared with TRBD2. Germline loops: CDR1 SGHDT, CDR2 YYEEEE. This CDR3 contains 14 residues. V dropped 3 bases and J dropped 4; count of bases not matched to a gene: 5. CDR3 coding DNA: TGTGCCAGCAGCTCCGCTAGCGGGTCAGAGACCCAGTACTTC. It is translated as CASSSASGSETQYF.